These T cell receptor beta chains were read from a single sample in a study of blood T cell dynamics during melanoma immunotherapy. Using immunoSEQ multiplex PCR, the repertoire was profiled, and TCRdb retains in-frame clones only, with some absent. The table includes some 14,000 clones, roughly 94% detected once. Source: effector memory CD8+ T cells from blood, taken from a patient treated with checkpoint blockade. The receptors were sampled from a human donor with melanoma. Each CDR3 is given with its conserved first and last residue. The order of the fields is D gene, J gene, clone size, V gene, CDR3 DNA, CDR3 protein. D genes are given only for firm matches. Size is stated for part of the rows, as once, few or many counts, or as a class when the clone is expanded.

>TRBD2|TRBJ2-1|.|TRBV4-1
TGCGCCAGCAGCCAAGGTGCGGGAGGGCCCGGTAATGAGCAGTTCTTC
CASSQGAGGPGNEQFF
>TRBD1|TRBJ2-7|.|TRBV7-9
TGTGCCAGCAGCTTCGGGACAGGCGCCTACGAGCAGTACTTC
CASSFGTGAYEQYF
>TRBD1|TRBJ1-1|.|TRBV19
TGTGCCAGTAGTATAGAGACGGGACAGATGAACACTGAAGCTTTCTTT
CASSIETGQMNTEAFF
>TRBD2|TRBJ2-2|.|TRBV14
TGTGCCAGCAGCCAATGGACGGGAGGGACCGGGGAGCTGTTTTTT
CASSQWTGGTGELFF
>.|TRBJ1-1|.|TRBV7-9
TGTGCCAGCAGCTTAGGTGGCTCTGAAGCTTTCTTT
CASSLGGSEAFF
>TRBD1|TRBJ2-1|.|TRBV7-7
TGTGCTAGCAGCTTAGGGACAGGGGGGGGACATGAGCAGTTCTTC
CASSLGTGGGHEQFF
>.|TRBJ1-5|.|TRBV19
TGTGCCAGTAGTATAGCACGGACGAGCAATCAGCCCCAGCATTTT
CASSIARTSNQPQHF
>.|TRBJ2-7|.|TRBV6-1
TGTGCCAGCAGCCCCCTGCGACAATTCGACGAGCAGTACTTC
CASSPLRQFDEQYF
>.|TRBJ2-7|.|TRBV28
TGTGCCAGCAACAACCCCCAGTTCCGCTCCTACGAGCAGTACTTC
CASNNPQFRSYEQYF
>.|TRBJ2-1|.|TRBV14
TGTGCCAGCAGCCAAGATCTAGGGTATAAGGAGCAGTTCTTC
CASSQDLGYKEQFF
>.|TRBJ2-3|once|TRBV29-1
TGCAGCGCACGGTCGGGTGTGGGAGATACGCAGTATTTT
CSARSGVGDTQYF
>.|TRBJ2-1|.|TRBV10-2
TGCGCCAGCAGTGTCGGGCGGGATAAGCAGTTCTTC
CASSVGRDKQFF
>.|TRBJ1-2|.|TRBV5-8
TGTGCCAGCAGCTTGTTTGACCGAGCTAACTATGGCTACACCTTC
CASSLFDRANYGYTF
>TRBD1|TRBJ1-6|.|TRBV7-9
TGTGCCAGCAGCTCCGGACAGGGTAATTCACCCCTCCACTTT
CASSSGQGNSPLHF
>.|TRBJ1-1|.|TRBV7-8
TGTGCCAGCAGCCCGGTCGGGAACACTGAAGCTTTCTTT
CASSPVGNTEAFF
>.|TRBJ1-4|.|TRBV5-1
TGCGCCAGCAGCTCCGGAACGCAGGGTCACACTAATGAAAAACTGTTTTTT
CASSSGTQGHTNEKLFF
>TRBD2|TRBJ2-3|.|TRBV7-6
TGTGCCAGCAGCTTAGGCAGGCTAGCGGGAGTTTTCACAGATACGCAGTATTTT
CASSLGRLAGVFTDTQYF
>.|TRBJ2-5|.|TRBV4-1
TGCGCCAGCAGCCAAGTAGCAGGAGGGGTACAAGAGACCCAGTACTTC
CASSQVAGGVQETQYF
>TRBD1|TRBJ1-1|.|TRBV7-3
TGTGCCAGCAGCCTAAGACCTCCCGGGGGACAGACTACTTTGAACACTGAAGCTTTCTTT
CASSLRPPGGQTTLNTEAFF
>.|TRBJ2-5|.|TRBV7-9
TGTGCCAGCAGCCACACTAGTTGGGAGACCCAGTACTTC
CASSHTSWETQYF
>.|TRBJ2-7|.|TRBV19
TGTGCCAGTAGTATAGTAGGGACGGCCTACGAGCAGTACTTC
CASSIVGTAYEQYF
>TRBD1|TRBJ2-7|.|TRBV14
TGTGCCAGCAGCTCCCCCGAGACAGGGGGTCTTTGGCAGTACTTC
CASSSPETGGLWQYF